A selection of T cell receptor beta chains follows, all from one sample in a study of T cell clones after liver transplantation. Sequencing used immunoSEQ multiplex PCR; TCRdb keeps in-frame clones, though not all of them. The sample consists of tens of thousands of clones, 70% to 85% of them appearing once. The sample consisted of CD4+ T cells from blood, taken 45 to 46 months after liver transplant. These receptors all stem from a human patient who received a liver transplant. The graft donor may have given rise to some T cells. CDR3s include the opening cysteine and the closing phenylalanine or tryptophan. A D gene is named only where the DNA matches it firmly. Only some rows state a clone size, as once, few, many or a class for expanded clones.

CDR3nt: TGTGCCAGCAGCCCTACCTCGGGACTAGCGGGATTGAGCTCCTACAATGAGCAGTTCTTC; CDR3aa: CASSPTSGLAGLSSYNEQFF; v_gene: TRBV7-8; d_gene: TRBD2; j_gene: TRBJ2-1; abundance: once
CDR3nt: TGTGCCAGCAGTACCCGGACCGCGGCGGCGGGCCCGGAGCAGTACTTC; CDR3aa: CASSTRTAAAGPEQYF; v_gene: TRBV28; d_gene: NA; j_gene: TRBJ2-7; abundance: NA
CDR3nt: TGTGCCAGCAGCTTGGGGCTGACAGACTATGGCTACACCTTC; CDR3aa: CASSLGLTDYGYTF; v_gene: TRBV5-6; d_gene: NA; j_gene: TRBJ1-2; abundance: NA
CDR3nt: TGTGCCAGCAGCTTCACAGGGGGCGGCTACACCTTC; CDR3aa: CASSFTGGGYTF; v_gene: TRBV7-9; d_gene: TRBD1; j_gene: TRBJ1-2; abundance: NA
CDR3nt: TGTGCCATCAGTGATGGCCCGGGTAAATTTGGAAACACCATATATTTT; CDR3aa: CAISDGPGKFGNTIYF; v_gene: TRBV10-3; d_gene: NA; j_gene: TRBJ1-3; abundance: NA
CDR3nt: TGTGCCAGCAGTAGGGGACTCTCCTACAATGAGCAGTTCTTC; CDR3aa: CASSRGLSYNEQFF; v_gene: TRBV6-5; d_gene: NA; j_gene: TRBJ2-1; abundance: few
CDR3nt: TGCGCCAGCAGCCTGACACAGGTCCCGAACACTGAAGCTTTCTTT; CDR3aa: CASSLTQVPNTEAFF; v_gene: TRBV5-1; d_gene: NA; j_gene: TRBJ1-1; abundance: NA
CDR3nt: TGTGCCAGCAGTTTAATTTGGCGGGGGGCCGGGGCCAACGTCCTGACTTTC; CDR3aa: CASSLIWRGAGANVLTF; v_gene: TRBV28; d_gene: TRBD2; j_gene: TRBJ2-6; abundance: few
CDR3nt: TGTGCCAGTAGTACCCTGGACAGGGGTGAGCAGTTCTTC; CDR3aa: CASSTLDRGEQFF; v_gene: TRBV19; d_gene: TRBD1; j_gene: TRBJ2-1; abundance: few
CDR3nt: TGTGCCAGCAGCTTACCTCCCGGGACGGGGGTTAATGAAAAACTGTTTTTT; CDR3aa: CASSLPPGTGVNEKLFF; v_gene: TRBV7-2; d_gene: NA; j_gene: TRBJ1-4; abundance: NA
CDR3nt: TGTGCCAGCAGTCCGACAGGGTATGGCTACACCTTC; CDR3aa: CASSPTGYGYTF; v_gene: TRBV28; d_gene: TRBD1; j_gene: TRBJ1-2; abundance: NA
CDR3nt: TGTGCCAGTATCCCCCCAGGGATTAGCTCCTACGAGCAGTACTTC; CDR3aa: CASIPPGISSYEQYF; v_gene: TRBV19; d_gene: NA; j_gene: TRBJ2-7; abundance: NA
CDR3nt: TGTGCTAGCAGCTTCAGGACTGGGGCCGGGGAGCTGTTTTTT; CDR3aa: CASSFRTGAGELFF; v_gene: TRBV7-7; d_gene: NA; j_gene: TRBJ2-2; abundance: NA
CDR3nt: TGTGCCAGCAGTGGGAGGACAGGGATAAACACCGGGGAGCTGTTTTTT; CDR3aa: CASSGRTGINTGELFF; v_gene: TRBV6-1; d_gene: TRBD1; j_gene: TRBJ2-2; abundance: NA
CDR3nt: TGTGCCAGCAGCTTAGCCAGGACACTCCAAGAGACCCAGTACTTC; CDR3aa: CASSLARTLQETQYF; v_gene: TRBV7-9; d_gene: NA; j_gene: TRBJ2-5; abundance: NA
CDR3nt: TGTGCCAGCAGCCCTCAGAGTTACACTGAAGCTTTCTTT; CDR3aa: CASSPQSYTEAFF; v_gene: TRBV7-9; d_gene: NA; j_gene: TRBJ1-1; abundance: NA
CDR3nt: TGTGCCTGGAGTGGTGGGGGGCAGCGAGTAGCCTACGAGCAGTACTTC; CDR3aa: CAWSGGGQRVAYEQYF; v_gene: TRBV30; d_gene: NA; j_gene: TRBJ2-7; abundance: once